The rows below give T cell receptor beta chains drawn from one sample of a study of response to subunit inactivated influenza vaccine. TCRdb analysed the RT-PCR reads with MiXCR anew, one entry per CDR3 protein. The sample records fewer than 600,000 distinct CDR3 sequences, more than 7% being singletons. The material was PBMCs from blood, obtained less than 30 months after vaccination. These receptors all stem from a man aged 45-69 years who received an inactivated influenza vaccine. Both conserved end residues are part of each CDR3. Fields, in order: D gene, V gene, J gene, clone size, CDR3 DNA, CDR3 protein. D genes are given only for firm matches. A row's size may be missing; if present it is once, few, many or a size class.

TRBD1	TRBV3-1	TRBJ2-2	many	TGTGCCAGCAGCCAAGATGGGGGACAGGGGGCATGGACCGGGGAGCTGTTTTTT	CASSQDGGQGAWTGELFF
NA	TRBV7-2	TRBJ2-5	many	TGTGCCAGCAGCTTAGCGTGGGGGTCAGAGACCCAGTACTTC	CASSLAWGSETQYF
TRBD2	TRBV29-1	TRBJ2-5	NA	TGCAGCGTTGTGCCCTACCGGGGGGGGGAAGAGACCCAGTACTTC	CSVVPYRGGEETQYF
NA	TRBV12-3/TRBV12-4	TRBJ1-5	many	TGTGCCAGCGGGGGGAGTCAGCCCCAGCATTTT	CASGGSQPQHF
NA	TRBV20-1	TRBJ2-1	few	TGCAGTGCTACCGTTCATGGGGAGACCTACAATGAGCAGTTCTTC	CSATVHGETYNEQFF
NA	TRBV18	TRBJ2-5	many	TGTGCCAGCTCACCACCAATGGGACAACAGACCCAGTACTTC	CASSPPMGQQTQYF
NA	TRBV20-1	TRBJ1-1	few	TGCAGTGCTATTACAGGGTCATTACGGAACACTGAAGCTTTCTTT	CSAITGSLRNTEAFF
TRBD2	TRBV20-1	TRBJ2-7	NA	TGCAGTGCGCCGACTAGCGGGGGCTACGAGCAGTACTTC	CSAPTSGGYEQYF
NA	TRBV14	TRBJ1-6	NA	TGTGCCAGCAGCCACTTGGATTCACCCCTCCACTTT	CASSHLDSPLHF
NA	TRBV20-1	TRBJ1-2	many	TGCAGTGCTAGAGCGCCGGGGTTGGATGGCTACACCTTC	CSARAPGLDGYTF
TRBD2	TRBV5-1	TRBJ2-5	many	TGCGCCAGCAGTTCGACGGGGGGACTCCAAGAGACCCAGTACTTC	CASSSTGGLQETQYF
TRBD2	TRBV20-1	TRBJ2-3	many	TGCAGTGCTCCAACTAGCGTCGGAATCACAGATACGCAGTATTTT	CSAPTSVGITDTQYF
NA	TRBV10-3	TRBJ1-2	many	TGTGCCATCAGTGGAGGGGATGGCTACACCTTC	CAISGGDGYTF
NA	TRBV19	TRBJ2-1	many	TGTGCCAGCAGCTTAGATTCTTACAATGAGCAGTTCTTC	CASSLDSYNEQFF
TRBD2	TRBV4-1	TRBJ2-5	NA	TGCGCCAGCAGCCAAGTGGCAGCGGGGGGCCAGGAGACCCAGTACTTC	CASSQVAAGGQETQYF
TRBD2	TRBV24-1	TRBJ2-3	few	TGTGCCACCAGTGATGCGCGGGAGAGCACAGATACGCAGTATTTT	CATSDARESTDTQYF
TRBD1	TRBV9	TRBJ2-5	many	TGTGCCAGCAGCTACTCCACAGGGGCGAAAGAGACCCAGTACTTC	CASSYSTGAKETQYF
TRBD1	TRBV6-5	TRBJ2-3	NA	TGTGCCACCAGTTACGGCAACGGACAGGGCACAGATACGCAGTATTTT	CATSYGNGQGTDTQYF
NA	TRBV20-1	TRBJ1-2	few	TGCAGTGCTAGAGCTCGACAGCTTAACTATGGCTACACCTTC	CSARARQLNYGYTF